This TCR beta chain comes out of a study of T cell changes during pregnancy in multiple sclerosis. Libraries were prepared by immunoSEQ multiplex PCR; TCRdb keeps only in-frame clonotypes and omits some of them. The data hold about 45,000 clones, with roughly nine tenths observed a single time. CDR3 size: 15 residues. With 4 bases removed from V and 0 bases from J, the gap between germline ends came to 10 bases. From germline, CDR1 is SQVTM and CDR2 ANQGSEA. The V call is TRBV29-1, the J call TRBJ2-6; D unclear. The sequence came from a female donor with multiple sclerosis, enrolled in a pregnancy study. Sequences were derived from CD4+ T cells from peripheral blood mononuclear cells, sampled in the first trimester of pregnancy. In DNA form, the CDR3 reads TGCAGCGTTGCTACAGTAAACTCTGGGGCCAACGTCCTGACTTTC. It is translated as CSVATVNSGANVLTF. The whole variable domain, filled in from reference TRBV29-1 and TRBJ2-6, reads SAVISQKPSRDICQRGTSLTIQCQVDSQVTMMFWYRQQPGQSLTLIATANQGSEATYESGFVIDKFPISRPNLTFSTLTVSNMSPEDSSIYLCSVATVNSGANVLTFGAGSRLTVL.